This T cell receptor beta chain was captured by sequencing in a study of T cell changes during pregnancy in multiple sclerosis. Germline lookup yields CDR1 SGHNT and CDR2 YYREEE (reference sequence). The CDR3 consists of 14 residues. V lost 0 bases and J lost 2, with 6 bases in between. Profiled with immunoSEQ multiplex PCR; TCRdb holds only in-frame clones, not every one. This table has about 17,000 clones, around 90% appearing once. The genes are TRBV5-4 and TRBJ1-3; tentative D call: TRBD1 (6 bases). This receptor was obtained from a female donor in good health, enrolled as a control in a pregnancy study. Sequencing was performed on CD8+ T cells from peripheral blood mononuclear cells, taken after pregnancy. Here the CDR3 reads CASSLDRAGNTIYF. The CDR3 region has the DNA TGTGCCAGCAGCTTGGACAGGGCTGGAAACACCATATATTTT.